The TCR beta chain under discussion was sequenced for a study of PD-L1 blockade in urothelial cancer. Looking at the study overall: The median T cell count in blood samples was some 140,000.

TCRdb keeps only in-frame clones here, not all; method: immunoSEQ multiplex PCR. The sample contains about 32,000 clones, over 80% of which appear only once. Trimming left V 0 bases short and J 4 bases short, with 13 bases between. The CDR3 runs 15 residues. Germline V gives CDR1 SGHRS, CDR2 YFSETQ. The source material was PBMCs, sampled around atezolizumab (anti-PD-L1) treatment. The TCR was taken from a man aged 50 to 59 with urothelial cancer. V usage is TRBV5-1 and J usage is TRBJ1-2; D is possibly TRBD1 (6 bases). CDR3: CASSLAPGAFYGYTF. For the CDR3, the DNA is TGCGCCAGCAGCTTGGCTCCAGGGGCGTTCTATGGCTACACCTTC.